This is a list of T cell receptor beta chains from one sample in a study of cytomegalovirus exposure and HLA in healthy donors. The repertoire was sequenced with immunoSEQ multiplex PCR; TCRdb's copy has only in-frame clones and lacks some. The sample has fewer than 150,000 clones, approximately 80% seen once. The specimen sequenced was PBMCs. The source is a man aged 40-50 years in good health and CMV-seropositive. Both conserved end residues are part of each CDR3. The D gene is left open where the match is weak. Rows give clone size only sometimes, using once, few, many, or a class for an expanded clone.

>TRBJ1-1|.|TRBV19|TRBD1
TGTGCCAGTAGTACACAGGGGGCCGGGGCTGAAGCTTTCTTT
CASSTQGAGAEAFF
>TRBJ1-5|.|TRBV5-4|.
TGTGCCAGCAGCCGGGTTGTCGGCAATCAGCCCCAGCATTTT
CASSRVVGNQPQHF
>TRBJ1-1|.|TRBV10-3|.
TGTGCCATCAGTGAGGCTCAGGGGTCTGAAGCTTTCTTT
CAISEAQGSEAFF
>TRBJ1-2|.|TRBV19|.
TGTGCCAGTACCCCCGCAGGGCAGGGTGCTGGGTACACCTTC
CASTPAGQGAGYTF
>TRBJ1-2|.|TRBV5-4|TRBD1
TGTGCCAGCAGCGAGGGCGGGTTGACAGGGGAAGGCTACACCTTC
CASSEGGLTGEGYTF
>TRBJ2-2|.|TRBV7-6|TRBD1
TGTGCCAGCAGCTTAATCCAGGGGGCGCGCACCGGGGAGCTGTTTTTT
CASSLIQGARTGELFF
>TRBJ1-5|.|TRBV2|.
TGTGCCAGCAGGGAGGAGGGGTCCGGTTATCAGCCCCAGCATTTT
CASREEGSGYQPQHF
>TRBJ1-5|.|TRBV4-1|.
TGCGCCAGCAGCCATGATGACAGAAATCAGCCCCAGCATTTT
CASSHDDRNQPQHF
>TRBJ2-3|once|TRBV10-3|TRBD2
TGTGCCATCAGTGAGGGCGGGGGGCTCACAGATACGCAGTATTTT
CAISEGGGLTDTQYF
>TRBJ2-7|.|TRBV9|.
TGTGCCAGCAGCGTAGGGGGCGTGTCGGTCTACGAGCAGTACTTC
CASSVGGVSVYEQYF